This T cell receptor beta chain was sequenced for a study of cytomegalovirus exposure and HLA in healthy donors. Study-level findings and limits: Some V segments, TRBV6-2 and TRBV6-3 among them, were indistinguishable and were therefore excluded.

Use of 60 Vbeta and 13 Jbeta primers characterized the PCR. Produced via immunoSEQ multiplex PCR; TCRdb's table is partial and in-frame only. The repertoire includes about 84,000 clones, about 77% of them detected once, and around 2.6% sits in the top ten. This clone has a single count. The target antigen is unknown. This CDR3 region has 18 residues. CDR1 and CDR2 from the germline V gene are SGHRS and YFSETQ. Trimming removed 4 bases from V and 2 bases from J, with 21 bases in between. Input material: PBMCs. The clonotype was recovered from a male donor in good health and CMV-seropositive. The V call is TRBV5-1, the J call TRBJ2-2, with D maybe TRBD2 (6 bases). The CDR3 bases are TGCGCCAGCAGCACTAGGCCGGCGGGGTCCGCAAACACCGGGGAGCTGTTTTTT. Amino acid sequence: CASSTRPAGSANTGELFF.